These 13 T cell receptor beta chains originate from one sample sequenced in a study of T cell responses to AZD1222 COVID-19 vaccine (dated by TCRdb to the early 2020s). What the time point label conveys for this sample: baseline before first vaccination. The library was built by means of the immunoSEQ multiplex PCR assay. TCRdb took this table from immuneACCESS and kept in-frame rearrangements with V and J called. Such tables lack part of the clones; where checked against another copy, unresolved V genes explain under half of the gap, and the rest is unexplained. This sample comprises 150,000 or so clones, roughly nine tenths of them detected only once. The ten biggest clones cover 6.9% of the sample. Sequences were derived from peripheral blood, sampled on day 0 of AZD1222 vaccination. The receptors were sampled from an adult in good health.

The V gene is TRBV6-5, the J gene TRBJ2-5; 7 bases line up with TRBD1. Trimming at V came to 7 bases and at J to 5 bases, leaving 7 bases not matched to a gene. CDR1 and CDR2 (germline): MNHEY, SVGAGI. CDR3 length: 13 amino acids. Here the CDR3 DNA reads TGTGCCAGCAAGACGGAACAGGGGGAGACCCAGTACTTC. It yields the protein CASKTEQGETQYF.

The gene calls are TRBV6-5 and TRBJ1-2; D not certain. CDR1 is MNHEY, CDR2 SVGAGI, per germline. The V end was cut by 4 bases, the J end by 8 bases, with 14 bases between. The CDR3 is made up of 13 amino acids. The CDR3 DNA reads as TGTGCCAGCAGTTCCGCGGCTCCGGAAGGCTACACCTTC. Protein sequence: CASSSAAPEGYTF.

V usage is TRBV3-1 (or the pseudogene TRBV3-2) and J usage is TRBJ2-7; no clear D. V shed 2 bases and J shed 3 bases, with 5 bases lying between them. The CDR3 totals 12 residues. Germline V gene sequence: CDR1 LGHDT, CDR2 YNNKEL (reference sequence). CDR3 sequence: CASSQRSYEQYF. The CDR3 DNA sequence: TGTGCCAGCAGCCAAAGGAGCTACGAGCAGTACTTC.

This clone was observed a single time. The chain recombines TRBV19 with TRBJ1-1; TRBD1 agrees at 9 bases. Looked up from germline, CDR1 is LNHDA and CDR2 is SQIVND (reference sequence). There are 18 residues in the CDR3. Trimming removed 6 bases from V and 3 bases from J; junction bases left unmatched: 17. This CDR3 is CASSPTKVGQGLYTEAFF. The CDR3 region has the DNA TGTGCCAGTAGCCCAACGAAGGTCGGACAGGGGTTGTACACTGAAGCTTTCTTT.

The genes are TRBV19 and TRBJ1-1; no definite D call. The CDR3 has 15 residues. The germline V gene has CDR1 LNHDA and CDR2 SQIVND (reference sequence). V was shortened by 7 bases and J by 1 base, with 16 bases between the two germline ends. The CDR3 DNA follows: TGTGCCAGTACCCGAGGACCGGGCCAGAACACTGAAGCTTTCTTT. Translation gives CASTRGPGQNTEAFF.

This chain uses TRBV27 with TRBJ1-2, with D perhaps matching TRBD1 (5 bases). Deletions cut 7 bases from V and 2 bases from J, with 17 bases between. The CDR3 is 15 amino acids. Germline V gene lookup returns CDR1 MNHEY and CDR2 SMNVEV (reference sequence). The CDR3 DNA is TGTGCCAGCACCCCGGTCGGCAGGGCGAACTATGGCTACACCTTC. Translating it yields CASTPVGRANYGYTF.

The chain has TRBV20-1 and TRBJ2-5; D gene ambiguous. V dropped 3 bases and J dropped 1 base, with 9 bases sitting between them. Germline V CDR1 and CDR2: DFQATT, SNEGSKA (reference sequence). This CDR3 has 13 residues. The CDR3 region is CSASWGFQETQYF. DNA of the CDR3: TGCAGTGCTAGTTGGGGTTTCCAAGAGACCCAGTACTTC.

The rearrangement links TRBV28 to TRBJ1-2; D gene uncertain. V gave up 6 bases and J gave up 8 bases, with 19 bases separating them. The CDR3 has 14 amino acids. Germline V gene sequence: CDR1 MDHEN, CDR2 SYDVKM. The CDR3 loop is CASSTTSGWEGYTF. The CDR3 DNA reads as TGTGCCAGCAGCACCACGTCGGGTTGGGAAGGCTACACCTTC.

The chain uses TRBV19 and TRBJ1-1, with 7 positions matching TRBD1. Germline values: CDR1 LNHDA, CDR2 SQIVND (reference sequence). J was trimmed by 0 bases and V by 8 bases; bases with no gene match: 3. CDR3 length equals 13 residues. The CDR3 region has the DNA TGTGCCAGTGCAGGGACAGTGAACACTGAAGCTTTCTTT. Its protein is CASAGTVNTEAFF.

The chain has TRBV29-1 and TRBJ2-5, with D possibly matching TRBD2 (6 bases). CDR1 and CDR2 from the germline V gene are SQVTM and ANQGSEA. The V and J ends lost 3 bases and 4 bases respectively, with 12 bases between them. The CDR3 covers 13 residues. CDR3 sequence: CSVDGDGGETQYF. The CDR3 DNA reads TGCAGCGTTGACGGGGACGGGGGAGAGACCCAGTACTTC.

The chain is built from TRBV5-4 and TRBJ1-1; D not certain. V dropped 7 bases and J dropped 1 base, with 14 bases sitting between them. Germline loops: CDR1 SGHNT, CDR2 YYREEE (reference sequence). The CDR3 loop spans 14 amino acids. CDR3 region: CASLLWAENTEAFF. DNA for the CDR3: TGTGCCAGCCTCCTATGGGCGGAGAACACTGAAGCTTTCTTT.

The chain combines TRBV19 with TRBJ1-2, with D perhaps TRBD1 (5 bases). Trimming took 6 bases from V and 6 from J, leaving 14 bases between them. Germline CDR1 is LNHDA and CDR2 is SQIVND (reference sequence). The CDR3 totals 13 residues. The CDR3 bases are TGTGCCAGTAGGGGGTCCGGGACCCATGGCTACACCTTC. Amino acids: CASRGSGTHGYTF.

Turning to this clone: One end of the junction fails to match germline, which may point to a read error. V is TRBV28 and J is TRBJ1-4; D uncertain. Germline V CDR1 and CDR2: MDHEN, SYDVKM. The CDR3 extends over 14 amino acids. The CDR3, as DNA: TGTGCCAGCGGTTTTCCCAACCGAGGTGAAAAACTGTTTTTT. Translating gives CASGFPNRGEKLFF.